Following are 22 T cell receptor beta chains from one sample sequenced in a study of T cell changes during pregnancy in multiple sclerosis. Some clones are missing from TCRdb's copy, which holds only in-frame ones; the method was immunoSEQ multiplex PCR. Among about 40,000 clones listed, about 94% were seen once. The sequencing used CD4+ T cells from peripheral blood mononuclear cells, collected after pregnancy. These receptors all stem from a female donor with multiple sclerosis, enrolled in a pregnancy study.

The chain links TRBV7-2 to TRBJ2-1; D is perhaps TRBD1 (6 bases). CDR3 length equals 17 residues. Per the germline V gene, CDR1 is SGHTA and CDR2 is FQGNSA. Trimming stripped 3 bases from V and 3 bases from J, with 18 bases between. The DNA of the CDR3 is TGTGCCAGCAGCTTGCGGCTGACGCAGGGGATCTACAATGAGCAGTTCTTC. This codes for CASSLRLTQGIYNEQFF.

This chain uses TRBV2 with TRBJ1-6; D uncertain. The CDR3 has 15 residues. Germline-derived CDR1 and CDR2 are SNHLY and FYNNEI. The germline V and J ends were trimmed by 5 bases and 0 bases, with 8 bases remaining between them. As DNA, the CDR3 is TGTGCCAGCAGTACCGAGAGCTCCTATAATTCACCCCTCCACTTT. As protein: CASSTESSYNSPLHF.

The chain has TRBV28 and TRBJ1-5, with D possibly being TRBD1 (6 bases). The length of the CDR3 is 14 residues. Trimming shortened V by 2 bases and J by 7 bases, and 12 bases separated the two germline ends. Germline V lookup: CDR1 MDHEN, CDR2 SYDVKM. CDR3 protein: CASSLRGGGQPQHF. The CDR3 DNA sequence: TGTGCCAGCAGTTTAAGGGGTGGGGGCCAGCCCCAGCATTTT.

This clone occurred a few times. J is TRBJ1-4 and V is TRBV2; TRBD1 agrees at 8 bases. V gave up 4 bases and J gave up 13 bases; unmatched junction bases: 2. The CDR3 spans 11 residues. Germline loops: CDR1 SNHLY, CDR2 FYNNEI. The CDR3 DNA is TGTGCCAGCAGTGGGACAGGGAGACTGTTTTTT. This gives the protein CASSGTGRLFF.

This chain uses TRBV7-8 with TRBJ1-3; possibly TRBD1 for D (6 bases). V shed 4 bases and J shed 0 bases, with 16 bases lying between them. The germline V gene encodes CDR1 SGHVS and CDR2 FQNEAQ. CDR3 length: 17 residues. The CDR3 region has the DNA TGTGCCAGCAGCTACAAACCCACAGGGCCCTCTGGAAACACCATATATTTT. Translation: CASSYKPTGPSGNTIYF.

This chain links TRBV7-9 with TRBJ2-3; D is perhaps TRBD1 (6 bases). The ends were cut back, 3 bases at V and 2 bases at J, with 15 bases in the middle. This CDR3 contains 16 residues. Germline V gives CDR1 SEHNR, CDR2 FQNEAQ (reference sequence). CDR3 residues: CASSFGQPGLTDTQYF. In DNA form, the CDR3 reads TGTGCCAGCAGCTTCGGACAGCCAGGACTCACAGATACGCAGTATTTT.

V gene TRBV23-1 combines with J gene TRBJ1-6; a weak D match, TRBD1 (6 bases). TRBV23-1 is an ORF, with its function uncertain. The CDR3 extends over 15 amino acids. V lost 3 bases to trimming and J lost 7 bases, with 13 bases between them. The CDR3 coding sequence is TGCGCCAGCAGTCATCCGACAGGAGCCAATTCACCCCTCCACTTT. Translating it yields CASSHPTGANSPLHF.

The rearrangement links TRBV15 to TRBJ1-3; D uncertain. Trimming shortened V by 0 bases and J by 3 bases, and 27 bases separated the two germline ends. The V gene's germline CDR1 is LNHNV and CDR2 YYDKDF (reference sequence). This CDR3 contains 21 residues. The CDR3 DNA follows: TGTGCCACCAGCAGAGATTCCCCGGGTCGCAACTTCTTGACGCTTGGAAACACCATATATTTT. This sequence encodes CATSRDSPGRNFLTLGNTIYF.

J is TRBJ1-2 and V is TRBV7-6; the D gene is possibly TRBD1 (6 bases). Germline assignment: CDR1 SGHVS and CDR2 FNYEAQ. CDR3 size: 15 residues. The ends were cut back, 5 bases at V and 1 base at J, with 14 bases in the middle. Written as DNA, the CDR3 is TGTGCCAGCAGCCTAACAGGGTTCGGTAACTATGGCTACACCTTC. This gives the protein CASSLTGFGNYGYTF.

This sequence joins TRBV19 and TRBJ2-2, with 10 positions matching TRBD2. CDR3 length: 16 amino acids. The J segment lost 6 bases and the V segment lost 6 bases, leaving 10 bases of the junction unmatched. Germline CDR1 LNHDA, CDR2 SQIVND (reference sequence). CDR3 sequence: CASRPSGGGWAGELFF. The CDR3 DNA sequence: TGTGCCAGTAGACCTAGCGGGGGAGGTTGGGCCGGGGAGCTGTTTTTT.

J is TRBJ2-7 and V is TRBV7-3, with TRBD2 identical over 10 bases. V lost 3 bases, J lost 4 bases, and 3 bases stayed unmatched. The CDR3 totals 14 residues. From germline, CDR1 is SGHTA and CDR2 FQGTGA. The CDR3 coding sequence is TGTGCCAGCAGCTTTACTAGCGGGGAATACGAGCAGTACTTC. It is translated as CASSFTSGEYEQYF.

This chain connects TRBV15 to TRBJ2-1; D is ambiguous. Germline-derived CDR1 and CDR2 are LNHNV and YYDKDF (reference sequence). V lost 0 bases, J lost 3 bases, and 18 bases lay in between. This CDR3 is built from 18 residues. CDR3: CATSREPLRSRGYNEQFF. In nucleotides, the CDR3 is TGTGCCACCAGCAGAGAGCCCCTCCGGTCCCGCGGCTACAATGAGCAGTTCTTC.

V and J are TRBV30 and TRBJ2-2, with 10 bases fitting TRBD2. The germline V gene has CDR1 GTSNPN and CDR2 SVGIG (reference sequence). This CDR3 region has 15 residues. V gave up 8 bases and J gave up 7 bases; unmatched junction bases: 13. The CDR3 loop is CAMEISGGAVGELFF. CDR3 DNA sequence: TGTGCCATGGAGATAAGCGGGGGGGCTGTCGGGGAGCTGTTTTTT.

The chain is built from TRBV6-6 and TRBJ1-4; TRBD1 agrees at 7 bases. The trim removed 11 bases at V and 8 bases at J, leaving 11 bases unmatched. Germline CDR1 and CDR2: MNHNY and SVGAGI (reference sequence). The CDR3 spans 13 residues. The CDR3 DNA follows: TGTGCCCACAGCGTCACAGGGGAGGAAAAACTGTTTTTT. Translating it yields CAHSVTGEEKLFF.

Here the CDR3 reads CAFSGTSLGEQYF. The DNA of the CDR3 is TGTGCCTTTTCCGGGACTAGCCTCGGTGAGCAGTACTTC. The chain recombines TRBV30 with TRBJ2-7; 9 bases are shared with TRBD2. The germline CDR1 and CDR2 sequences are GTSNPN and SVGIG (reference sequence). The CDR3 consists of 13 residues. V lost 7 bases to trimming and J lost 7 bases; unmatched junction nucleotides: 11.

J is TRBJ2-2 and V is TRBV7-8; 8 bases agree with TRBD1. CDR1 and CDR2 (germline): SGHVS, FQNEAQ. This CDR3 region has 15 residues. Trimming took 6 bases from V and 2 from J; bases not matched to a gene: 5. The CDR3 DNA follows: TGTGCCAGCAGTACGACAGGGGCCAACACCGGGGAGCTGTTTTTT. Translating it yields CASSTTGANTGELFF.

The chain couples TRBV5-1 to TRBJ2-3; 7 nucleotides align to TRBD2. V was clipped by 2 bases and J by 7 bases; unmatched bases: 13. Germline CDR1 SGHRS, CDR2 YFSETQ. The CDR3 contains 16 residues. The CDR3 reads CASSFNSGRGLHTQYF. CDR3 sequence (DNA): TGCGCCAGCAGCTTTAACTCTGGGCGGGGGTTGCATACGCAGTATTTT.

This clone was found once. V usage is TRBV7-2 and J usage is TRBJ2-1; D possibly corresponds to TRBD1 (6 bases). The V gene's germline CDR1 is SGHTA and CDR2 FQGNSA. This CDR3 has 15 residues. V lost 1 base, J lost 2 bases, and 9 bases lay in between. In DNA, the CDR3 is TGTGCCAGCAGCTTAGACGGACAGACCTACAATGAGCAGTTCTTC. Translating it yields CASSLDGQTYNEQFF.

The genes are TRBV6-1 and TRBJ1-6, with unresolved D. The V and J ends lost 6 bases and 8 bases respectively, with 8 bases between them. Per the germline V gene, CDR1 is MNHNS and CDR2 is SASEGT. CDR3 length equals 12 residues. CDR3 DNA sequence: TGTGCCAGCAGATCAGTTGATTCACCCCTCCACTTT. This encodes CASRSVDSPLHF.

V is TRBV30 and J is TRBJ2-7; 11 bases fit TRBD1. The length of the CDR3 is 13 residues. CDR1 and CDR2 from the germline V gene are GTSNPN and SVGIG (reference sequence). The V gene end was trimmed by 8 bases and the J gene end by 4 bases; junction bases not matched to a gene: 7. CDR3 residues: CALRDRGIYEQYF. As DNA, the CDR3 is TGTGCCCTACGGGACAGGGGGATTTACGAGCAGTACTTC. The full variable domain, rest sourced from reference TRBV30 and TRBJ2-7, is SQTIHQWPATLVQPVGSPLSLECTVEGTSNPNLYWYRQAAGRGLQLLFYSVGIGQISSEVPQNLSASRPQDRQFILSSKKLLLSDSGFYLCALRDRGIYEQYFGPGTRLTVT.

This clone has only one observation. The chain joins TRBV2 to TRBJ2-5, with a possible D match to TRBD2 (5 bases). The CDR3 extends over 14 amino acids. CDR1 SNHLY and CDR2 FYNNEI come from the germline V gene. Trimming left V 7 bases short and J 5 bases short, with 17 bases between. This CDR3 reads CASTPTERGETQYF. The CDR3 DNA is TGTGCCAGCACGCCGACTGAGCGAGGGGAGACCCAGTACTTC. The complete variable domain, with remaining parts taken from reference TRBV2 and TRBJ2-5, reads EPEVTQTPSHQVTQMGQEVILRCVPISNHLYFYWYRQILGQKVEFLVSFYNNEISEKSEIFDDQFSVERPDGSNFTLKIRSTKLEDSAMYFCASTPTERGETQYFGPGTRLLVL.

Here the CDR3 reads CASSPGQISAYGYTF. As DNA, the CDR3 is TGCGCCAGCAGCCCGGGACAGATATCAGCGTATGGCTACACCTTC. The V call is TRBV5-1, the J call TRBJ1-2; 7 positions agree with TRBD1. With V trimmed by 4 bases and J by 5 bases, 11 bases remained unmatched. Germline CDR1 and CDR2: SGHRS and YFSETQ. The CDR3 is 15 amino acids.